This T cell receptor beta chain was profiled in a study of T cell responses to AZD1222 COVID-19 vaccine. Trimming left V 4 bases short and J 7 bases short, with 14 bases between. In germline, CDR1 is SQVTM, CDR2 ANQGSEA. This CDR3 is built from 12 residues. Produced via immunoSEQ multiplex PCR; TCRdb's table is partial and in-frame only. The repertoire holds some 150,000 clones, with roughly nine tenths as singletons. General study findings and limits: White British donors predominated, females outnumbered males, and clonal diversity was possibly underestimated.

The sample holds one count of this clone. No antigen is known for it. This material consisted of peripheral blood, taken after recovery from COVID-19. The V gene is TRBV29-1, the J gene TRBJ2-7, with D possibly being TRBD1 (5 bases). The sequence was collected from an adult who had recovered from COVID-19. The CDR3, as DNA: TGCAGCGTTGTCCCAGGGCAAATGGAGCAGTACTTC. This sequence encodes CSVVPGQMEQYF.